This paragraph covers one T cell receptor (beta chain) sequence. Its antigen is unidentified. This record belongs to a study of radiotherapy plus CTLA-4 blockade in lung cancer. Study details: With approximately 30% of patients having disease control, objective responses were seen in approximately 17%.

Germline V gene data show CDR1 as PRHDT and CDR2 as FYEKMQ (reference sequence). V was clipped by 2 bases and J by 7 bases, with 5 bases between them. This CDR3 has 12 residues. The study's findings and limits: Interferon-beta, together with early blood T cell clone dynamics, reportedly best predicted response.

Produced via immunoSEQ multiplex PCR; TCRdb's table is partial and in-frame only. The sample has around 91,000 clones, about 91% seen once. The sequencing used peripheral blood, collected from a patient treated with radiotherapy plus ipilimumab. The source of this sequence is a human donor with non-small cell lung cancer that progressed on radiotherapy plus ipilimumab. The chain links TRBV13 to TRBJ1-4; D not resolved. CDR3 residues: CASSLRGEKLFF. CDR3 DNA: TGTGCCAGCAGCTTACGAGGTGAAAAACTGTTTTTT.